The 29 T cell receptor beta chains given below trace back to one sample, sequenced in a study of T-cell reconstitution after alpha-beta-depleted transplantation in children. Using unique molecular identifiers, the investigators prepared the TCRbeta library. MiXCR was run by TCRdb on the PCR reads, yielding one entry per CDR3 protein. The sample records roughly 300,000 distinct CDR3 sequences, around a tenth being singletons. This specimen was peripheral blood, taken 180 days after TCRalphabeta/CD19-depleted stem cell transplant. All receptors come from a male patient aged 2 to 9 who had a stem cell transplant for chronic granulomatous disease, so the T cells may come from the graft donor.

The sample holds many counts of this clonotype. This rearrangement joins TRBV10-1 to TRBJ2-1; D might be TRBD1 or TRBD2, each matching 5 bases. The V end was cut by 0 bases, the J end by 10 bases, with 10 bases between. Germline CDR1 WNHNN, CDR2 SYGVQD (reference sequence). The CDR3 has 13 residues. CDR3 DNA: TGCGCCAGCAGTGAGTCCTCGGGACGGGAGCAGTTCTTC. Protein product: CASSESSGREQFF.

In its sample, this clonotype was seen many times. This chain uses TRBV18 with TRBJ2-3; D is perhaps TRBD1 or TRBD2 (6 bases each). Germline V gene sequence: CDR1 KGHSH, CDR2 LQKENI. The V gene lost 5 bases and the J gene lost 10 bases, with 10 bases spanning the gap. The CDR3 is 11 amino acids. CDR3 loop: CASSTRGAQYF. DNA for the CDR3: TGTGCCAGCTCAACGAGGGGGGCGCAGTATTTT.

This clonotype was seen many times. CDR3 in amino acids: CSARLSGGTGELFF. CDR3 coding DNA: TGCAGTGCTAGACTGTCCGGAGGCACCGGGGAGCTGTTTTTT. The chain combines TRBV20-1 with TRBJ2-2; D may be TRBD2 (5 bases). Germline V gives CDR1 DFQATT, CDR2 SNEGSKA (reference sequence). The ends were cut back, 2 bases at V and 4 bases at J, with 11 bases in the middle. CDR3 length: 14 amino acids.

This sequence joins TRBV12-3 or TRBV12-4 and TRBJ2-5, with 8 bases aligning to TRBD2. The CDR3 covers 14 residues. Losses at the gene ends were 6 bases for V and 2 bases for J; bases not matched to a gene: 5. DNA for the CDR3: TGTGCCAGCAGAATAGCGGGATTGCAAGAGACCCAGTACTTC. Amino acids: CASRIAGLQETQYF.

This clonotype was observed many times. CDR3 sequence: CASSPGPGRSYNEQFF. The CDR3 DNA is TGCGCCAGCAGCCCGGGCCCAGGACGCTCCTACAATGAGCAGTTCTTC. This chain links TRBV5-1 with TRBJ2-1; the D is unclear. CDR1 is SGHRS, CDR2 YFSETQ, per germline. V was cut by 4 bases and J by 0 bases, with 14 bases left in between. The CDR3 extends over 16 amino acids.

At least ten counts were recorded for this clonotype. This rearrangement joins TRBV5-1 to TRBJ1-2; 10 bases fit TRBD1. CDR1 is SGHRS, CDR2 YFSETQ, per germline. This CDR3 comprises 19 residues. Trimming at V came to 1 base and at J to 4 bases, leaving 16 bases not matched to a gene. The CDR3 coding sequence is TGCGCCAGCAGCTTGCGGTATCCGGGACAGGGGACTTCTATCTATGGCTACACCTTC. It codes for CASSLRYPGQGTSIYGYTF.

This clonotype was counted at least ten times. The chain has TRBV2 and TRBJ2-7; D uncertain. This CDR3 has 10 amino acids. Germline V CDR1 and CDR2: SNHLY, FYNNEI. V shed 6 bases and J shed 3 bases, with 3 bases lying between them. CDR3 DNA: TGTGCCAGCAGCGTCTACGAGCAGTACTTC. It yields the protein CASSVYEQYF.

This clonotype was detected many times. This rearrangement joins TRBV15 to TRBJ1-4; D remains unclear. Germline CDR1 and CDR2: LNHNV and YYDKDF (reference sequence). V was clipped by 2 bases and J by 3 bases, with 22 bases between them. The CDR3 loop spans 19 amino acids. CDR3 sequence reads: CATSRPTARAALANEKLFF. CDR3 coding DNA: TGTGCCACCAGCAGACCAACCGCACGGGCGGCGTTGGCTAATGAAAAACTGTTTTTT.

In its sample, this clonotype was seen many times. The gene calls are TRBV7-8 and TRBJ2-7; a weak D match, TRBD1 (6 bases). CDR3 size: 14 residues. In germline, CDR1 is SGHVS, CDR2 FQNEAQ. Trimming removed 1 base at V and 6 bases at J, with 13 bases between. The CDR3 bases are TGTGCCAGCAGCTTAGAATACCAGGGGTCCGAGCAGTACTTC. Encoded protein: CASSLEYQGSEQYF.

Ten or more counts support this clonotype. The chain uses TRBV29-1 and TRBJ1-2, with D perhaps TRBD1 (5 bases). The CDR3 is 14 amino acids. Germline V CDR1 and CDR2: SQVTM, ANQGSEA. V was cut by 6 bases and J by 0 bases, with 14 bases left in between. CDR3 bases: TGCAGCGTCGAGGGGTTGAAAGCTAACTATGGCTACACCTTC. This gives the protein CSVEGLKANYGYTF.

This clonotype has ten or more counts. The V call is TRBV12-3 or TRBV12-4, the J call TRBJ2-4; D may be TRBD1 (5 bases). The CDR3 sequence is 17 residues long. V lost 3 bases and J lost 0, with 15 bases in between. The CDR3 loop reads CASSLQGSTKAKNIQYF. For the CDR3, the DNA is TGTGCCAGCAGTTTGCAGGGCTCCACTAAAGCCAAAAACATTCAGTACTTC.

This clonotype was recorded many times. CDR3 protein: CASSFRSGDEKLFF. The CDR3, as DNA: TGTGCCAGCAGCTTCAGGTCGGGGGACGAAAAACTGTTTTTT. The chain carries TRBV4-2 and TRBJ1-4, with a weak D call TRBD1 (5 bases). This CDR3 is 14 amino acids long. The V gene's germline CDR1 is LGHNA and CDR2 YNFKEQ. V was cut by 5 bases and J by 8 bases, with 15 bases left in between.

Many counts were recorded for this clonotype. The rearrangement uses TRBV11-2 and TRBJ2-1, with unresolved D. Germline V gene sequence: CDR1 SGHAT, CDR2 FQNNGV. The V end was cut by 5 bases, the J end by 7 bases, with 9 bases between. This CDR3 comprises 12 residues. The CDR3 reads CASSPPRNEQFF. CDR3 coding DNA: TGTGCCAGCAGCCCCCCTAGAAATGAGCAGTTCTTC.

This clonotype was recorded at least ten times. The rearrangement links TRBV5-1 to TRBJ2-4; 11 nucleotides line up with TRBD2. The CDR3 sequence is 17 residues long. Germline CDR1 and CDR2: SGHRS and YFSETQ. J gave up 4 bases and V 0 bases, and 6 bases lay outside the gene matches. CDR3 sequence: CASSLGLGLAEKNIQYF. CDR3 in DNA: TGCGCCAGCAGCTTGGGCTTGGGACTAGCGGAGAAAAACATTCAGTACTTC. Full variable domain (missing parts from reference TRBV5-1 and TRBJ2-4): KAGVTQTPRYLIKTRGQQVTLSCSPISGHRSVSWYQQTPGQGLQFLFEYFSETQRNKGNFPGRFSGRQFSNSRSEMNVSTLELGDSALYLCASSLGLGLAEKNIQYFGAGTRLSVL.

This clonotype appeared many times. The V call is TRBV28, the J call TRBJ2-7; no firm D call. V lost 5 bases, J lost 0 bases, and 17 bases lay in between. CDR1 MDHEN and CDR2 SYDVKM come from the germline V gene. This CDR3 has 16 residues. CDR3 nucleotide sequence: TGTGCCAGCAGTCCCTGGAAGCAGCTTAGCTCCTACGAGCAGTACTTC. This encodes CASSPWKQLSSYEQYF.

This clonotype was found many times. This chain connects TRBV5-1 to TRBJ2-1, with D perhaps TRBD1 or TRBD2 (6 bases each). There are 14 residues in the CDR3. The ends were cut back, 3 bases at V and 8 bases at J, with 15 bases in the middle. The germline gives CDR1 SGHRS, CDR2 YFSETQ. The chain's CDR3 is CASSWGASPHEQFF. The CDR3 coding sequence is TGCGCCAGCAGCTGGGGGGCTTCCCCACATGAGCAGTTCTTC. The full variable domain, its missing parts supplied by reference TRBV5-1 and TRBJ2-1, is KAGVTQTPRYLIKTRGQQVTLSCSPISGHRSVSWYQQTPGQGLQFLFEYFSETQRNKGNFPGRFSGRQFSNSRSEMNVSTLELGDSALYLCASSWGASPHEQFFGPGTRLTVL.

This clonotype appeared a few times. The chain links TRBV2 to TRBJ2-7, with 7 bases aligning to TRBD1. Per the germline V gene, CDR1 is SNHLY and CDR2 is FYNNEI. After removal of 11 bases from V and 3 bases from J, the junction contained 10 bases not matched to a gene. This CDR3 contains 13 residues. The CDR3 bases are TGTGCCTCCTCGGACAGGTCTATCTACGAGCAGTACTTC. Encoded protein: CASSDRSIYEQYF.

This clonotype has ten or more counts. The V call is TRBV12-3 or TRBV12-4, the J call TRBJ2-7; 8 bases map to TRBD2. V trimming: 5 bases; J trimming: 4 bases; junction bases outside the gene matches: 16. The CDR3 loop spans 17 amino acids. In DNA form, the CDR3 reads TGTGCCAGCAGTCCCCCAGGGTTGAGCGGGAGAGGTTACGAGCAGTACTTC. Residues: CASSPPGLSGRGYEQYF.

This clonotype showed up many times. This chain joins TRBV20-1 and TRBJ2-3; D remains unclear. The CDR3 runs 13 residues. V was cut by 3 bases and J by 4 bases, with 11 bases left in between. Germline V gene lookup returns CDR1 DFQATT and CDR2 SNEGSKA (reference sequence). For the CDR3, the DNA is TGCAGTGCTAGTAACCTTATGGCAGATACGCAGTATTTT. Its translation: CSASNLMADTQYF.

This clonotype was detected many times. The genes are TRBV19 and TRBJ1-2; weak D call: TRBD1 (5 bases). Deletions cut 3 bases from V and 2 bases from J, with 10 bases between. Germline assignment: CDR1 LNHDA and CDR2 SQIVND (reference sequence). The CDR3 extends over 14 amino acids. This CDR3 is CASSIGTSNYGYTF. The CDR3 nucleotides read TGTGCCAGTAGTATCGGGACCTCGAACTATGGCTACACCTTC.

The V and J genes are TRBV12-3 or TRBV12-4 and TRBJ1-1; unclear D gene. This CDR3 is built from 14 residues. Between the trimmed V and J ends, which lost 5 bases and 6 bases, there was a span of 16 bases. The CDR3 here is CASSQPRPRAEAFF. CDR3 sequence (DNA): TGTGCCAGCAGTCAACCGAGGCCTCGGGCTGAAGCTTTCTTT.

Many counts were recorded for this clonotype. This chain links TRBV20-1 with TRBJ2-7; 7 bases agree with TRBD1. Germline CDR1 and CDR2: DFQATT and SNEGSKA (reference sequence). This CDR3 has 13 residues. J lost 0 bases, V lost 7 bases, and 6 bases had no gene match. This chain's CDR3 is CSGNRGGSYEQYF. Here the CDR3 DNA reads TGCAGTGGGAACAGGGGTGGCTCCTACGAGCAGTACTTC.

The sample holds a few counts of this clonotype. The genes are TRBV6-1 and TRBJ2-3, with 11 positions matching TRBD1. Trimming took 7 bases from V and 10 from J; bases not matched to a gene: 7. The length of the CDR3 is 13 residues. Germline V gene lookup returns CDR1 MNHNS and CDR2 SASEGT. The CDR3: CASTGQGGFAQYF. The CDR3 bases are TGTGCCAGCACGGGACAGGGGGGTTTCGCGCAGTATTTT.

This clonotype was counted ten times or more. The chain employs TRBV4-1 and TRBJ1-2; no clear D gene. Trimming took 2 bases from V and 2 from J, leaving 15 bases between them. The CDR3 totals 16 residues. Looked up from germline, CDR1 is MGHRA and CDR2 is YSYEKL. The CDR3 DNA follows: TGCGCCAGCAGCCAAACCGCGGGTAACATCAACTATGGCTACACCTTC. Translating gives CASSQTAGNINYGYTF.

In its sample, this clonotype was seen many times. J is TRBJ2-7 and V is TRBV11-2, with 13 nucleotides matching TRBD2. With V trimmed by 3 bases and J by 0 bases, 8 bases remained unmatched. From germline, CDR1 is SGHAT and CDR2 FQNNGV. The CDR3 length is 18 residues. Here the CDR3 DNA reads TGTGCCAGCAGCTTTAGACTAGCGGGAGGCCACAACTCCTACGAGCAGTACTTC. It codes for CASSFRLAGGHNSYEQYF.

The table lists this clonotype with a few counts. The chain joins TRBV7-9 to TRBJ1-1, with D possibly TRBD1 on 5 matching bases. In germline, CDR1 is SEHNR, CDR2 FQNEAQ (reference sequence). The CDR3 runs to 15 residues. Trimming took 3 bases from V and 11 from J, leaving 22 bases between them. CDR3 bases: TGTGCCAGCAGCTTTCGTGACAGCCTTTCGTCAGAGGCTTTCTTT. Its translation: CASSFRDSLSSEAFF.

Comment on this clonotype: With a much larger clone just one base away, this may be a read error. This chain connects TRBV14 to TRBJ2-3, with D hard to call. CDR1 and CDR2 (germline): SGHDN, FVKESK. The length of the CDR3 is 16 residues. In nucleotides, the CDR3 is TGTGCCAGCAGCCAAGACAGGTCTTCGTTCACAGATAAGCAGTATTTT. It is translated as CASSQDRSSFTDKQYF.

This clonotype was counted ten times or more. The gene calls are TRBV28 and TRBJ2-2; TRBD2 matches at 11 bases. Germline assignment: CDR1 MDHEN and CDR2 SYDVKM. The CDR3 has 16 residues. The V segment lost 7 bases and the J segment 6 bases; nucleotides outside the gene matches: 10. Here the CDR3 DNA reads TGTGCCAGCAAAAAGTGGGGACTAGCGGAACCCGGGGAGCTGTTTTTT. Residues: CASKKWGLAEPGELFF.

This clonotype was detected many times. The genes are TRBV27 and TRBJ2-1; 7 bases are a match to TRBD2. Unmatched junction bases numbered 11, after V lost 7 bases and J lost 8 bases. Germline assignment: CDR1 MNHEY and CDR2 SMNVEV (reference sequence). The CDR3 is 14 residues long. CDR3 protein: CASIKRGGSDEQFF. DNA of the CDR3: TGTGCCAGCATCAAGAGGGGCGGGAGCGATGAGCAGTTCTTC.